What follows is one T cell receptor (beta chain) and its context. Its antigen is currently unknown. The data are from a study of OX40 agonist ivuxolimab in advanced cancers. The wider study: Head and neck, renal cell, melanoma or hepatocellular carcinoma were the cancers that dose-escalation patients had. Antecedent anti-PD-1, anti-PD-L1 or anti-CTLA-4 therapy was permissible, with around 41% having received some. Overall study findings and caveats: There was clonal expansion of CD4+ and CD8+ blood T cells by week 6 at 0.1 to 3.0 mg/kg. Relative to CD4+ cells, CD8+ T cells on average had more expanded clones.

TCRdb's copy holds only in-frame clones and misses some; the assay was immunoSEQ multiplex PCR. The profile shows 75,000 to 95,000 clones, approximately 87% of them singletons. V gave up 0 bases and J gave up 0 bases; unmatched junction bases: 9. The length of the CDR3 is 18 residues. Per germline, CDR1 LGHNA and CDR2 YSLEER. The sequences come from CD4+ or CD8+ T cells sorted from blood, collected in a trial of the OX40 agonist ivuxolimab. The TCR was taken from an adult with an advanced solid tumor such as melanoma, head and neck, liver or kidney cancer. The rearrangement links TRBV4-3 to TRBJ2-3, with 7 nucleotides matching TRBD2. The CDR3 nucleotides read TGCGCCAGCAGCCAAGATAGGCGGCTAGCGGCGAGCACAGATACGCAGTATTTT. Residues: CASSQDRRLAASTDTQYF.